The clone carrying this T cell receptor beta chain was counted only a few times. The antigen remains unidentified. This sample is drawn from a study of T cell repertoires in cytomegalovirus infection. About the study: It can be stated that public TCR beta signatures indicated CMV infection as well as a matching HLA type.

TCRdb reprocessed the reads via MiXCR and lists one record per CDR3 protein. The sample contains approximately 590,000 distinct CDR3 sequences, about 39% of which appear only once. Broader study findings: There were HLA-C-restricted CMV-specific TCR beta clonotypes dominating the ex vivo response.

CDR1 is MDHEN, CDR2 SYDVKM, per germline. The CDR3 loop spans 15 amino acids. The trim removed 5 bases at V and 5 bases at J, leaving 4 bases unmatched. The material sequenced was cultured PBMCs, taken from culture after CMV antigen stimulation. The source of this sequence is a human donor in good health (CMV status not recorded). Some clones in this sample may be carry-over from other donors' samples. The chain uses TRBV28 and TRBJ2-1, with TRBD1 matching over 12 bases. This CDR3 reads CASSPRDRGHNEQFF. Here the CDR3 DNA reads TGTGCCAGCAGTCCTCGGGACAGGGGGCACAATGAGCAGTTCTTC.